One and the same sample provided the 20 T cell receptor beta chains below, sequenced in a study of T cell repertoires in cytomegalovirus infection. These receptors lack a known antigen. TCRdb passed the reads through MiXCR, listing each CDR3 protein once. This table has about 700,000 distinct CDR3 sequences, roughly 30% appearing once. The sequenced sample was cultured PBMCs, obtained from culture after CMV antigen stimulation. These receptors were taken from a human donor in good health (CMV status not recorded). Some clones in this sample may be carry-over from other donors' samples.

This clonotype was observed a few times. This chain connects TRBV6-2 or TRBV6-3 to TRBJ1-1; D gene unclear. This CDR3 has 13 amino acids. CDR1 and CDR2 (germline): MNHEY, SVGEGT. The V end was cut by 1 base, the J end by 4 bases, with 7 bases between. This chain's CDR3 is CASSYFQRTEAFF. CDR3 DNA: TGTGCCAGCAGTTACTTTCAACGCACTGAAGCTTTCTTT.

This sequence joins TRBV3-1 and TRBJ1-1, with no clear D. Germline assignment: CDR1 LGHDT and CDR2 YNNKEL (reference sequence). This CDR3 has 14 residues. V gave up 0 bases and J gave up 11 bases, with 16 bases separating them. The DNA for the CDR3 is TGTGCCAGCAGCCAAGATGCGAGGTTACCACAGGCTTTCTTT. Protein: CASSQDARLPQAFF.

This chain joins TRBV2 and TRBJ1-5, with a weak D call TRBD1 (5 bases). The CDR3 spans 14 residues. Germline lookup yields CDR1 SNHLY and CDR2 FYNNEI. The V gene lost 4 bases and the J gene lost 5 bases, with 12 bases spanning the gap. The CDR3 sequence: CASSGGRGHQPQHF. CDR3 bases: TGTGCCAGCAGTGGGGGACGAGGGCATCAGCCCCAGCATTTT.

The genes are TRBV27 and TRBJ2-3, with a weak D call TRBD2 (6 bases). The length of the CDR3 is 17 residues. Germline CDR1 and CDR2: MNHEY and SMNVEV (reference sequence). The V gene lost 2 bases and the J gene lost 2 bases, with 17 bases spanning the gap. The CDR3 loop reads CASSLGTSFTITDTQYF. CDR3 DNA: TGTGCCAGCAGTTTAGGAACTAGCTTTACGATCACAGATACGCAGTATTTT.

V is TRBV19 and J is TRBJ1-1; 9 bases are a match to TRBD1. Germline CDR1 and CDR2: LNHDA and SQIVND (reference sequence). The trim removed 7 bases at V and 6 bases at J, leaving 9 bases unmatched. CDR3 size: 14 residues. This CDR3 is CASNVGQGSAEAFF. The CDR3 DNA reads TGTGCCAGTAACGTGGGACAGGGCAGCGCTGAAGCTTTCTTT. The variable domain in full, with the rest retrieved from reference TRBV19 and TRBJ1-1, is DGGITQSPKYLFRKEGQNVTLSCEQNLNHDAMYWYRQDPGQGLRLIYYSQIVNDFQKGDIAEGYSVSREKKESFPLTVTSAQKNPTAFYLCASNVGQGSAEAFFGQGTRLTVV.

This clonotype was picked up a small number of times. This chain connects TRBV12-3 or TRBV12-4 to TRBJ1-2; D gene uncertain. CDR3 length: 17 amino acids. V shed 6 bases and J shed 4 bases, with 24 bases lying between them. The CDR3 spells CASRFGSGSRAPYGYTF. The CDR3 coding sequence is TGTGCCAGCAGGTTCGGGTCGGGGTCAAGGGCACCCTATGGCTACACCTTC.

The rearrangement joins TRBV27 to TRBJ2-5; 10 positions match TRBD1. Germline loops: CDR1 MNHEY, CDR2 SMNVEV (reference sequence). V dropped 5 bases and J dropped 7; count of bases not matched to a gene: 13. CDR3 length: 16 amino acids. The CDR3, as DNA: TGTGCCAGCAGTCGTCGACAGGGGGCCTCCAAGATGACCCAGTACTTC. Its protein is CASSRRQGASKMTQYF.

This clonotype occurred a few times. The rearrangement uses TRBV11-1 and TRBJ1-1; no definite D call. V was trimmed by 5 bases and J by 11 bases, leaving 18 bases between them. The CDR3 is 13 residues long. Germline V gene sequence: CDR1 SGHAT, CDR2 FQDESV (reference sequence). The CDR3 bases are TGTGCCAGCAGCGCCGACATTCAGTTCCCGGCTTTCTTT. Its translation: CASSADIQFPAFF.

The rearrangement joins TRBV20-1 to TRBJ2-7; 8 bases agree with TRBD2. CDR1 is DFQATT and CDR2 is SNEGSKA in the germline V gene (reference sequence). After removal of 3 bases from V and 0 bases from J, the junction contained 4 bases not matched to a gene. The CDR3 is 14 amino acids. The CDR3 region is CSASSGENSYEQYF. The CDR3 DNA sequence: TGCAGTGCTAGTAGCGGGGAAAACTCCTACGAGCAGTACTTC.

The gene calls are TRBV6-6 and TRBJ1-6; D is ambiguous. CDR1 and CDR2 from the germline V gene are MNHNY and SVGAGI (reference sequence). The CDR3 has 16 residues. V was trimmed by 2 bases and J by 7 bases, leaving 15 bases between them. The CDR3 nucleotides are TGTGCCAGCAGTTACGCGCCGACGGGTAACAATTCACCCCTCCACTTT. Its translation: CASSYAPTGNNSPLHF.

This sequence joins TRBV12-5 and TRBJ2-6; D may match TRBD1 or TRBD2 (5 bases each). The ends were cut back, 4 bases at V and 0 bases at J, with 16 bases in the middle. The CDR3 runs to 18 residues. Germline lookup yields CDR1 LGHNT and CDR2 FRNRAP. For the CDR3, the DNA is TGTGCTAGTGGTTCTAAGGGGAGTGGGTTCTCTGGGGCCAACGTCCTGACTTTC. Translated: CASGSKGSGFSGANVLTF.

The sample holds many counts of this clonotype. The chain recombines TRBV11-2 with TRBJ1-4; D is possibly TRBD1 (5 bases). CDR1 SGHAT and CDR2 FQNNGV come from the germline V gene. The V end lost 5 bases, the J end lost 6 bases, and 16 bases lay between the germline ends. The CDR3 covers 15 residues. CDR3 sequence (DNA): TGTGCCAGCAGCCGGGGTACGGGGCTGGATGAAAAACTGTTTTTT. This translates into CASSRGTGLDEKLFF.

The chain carries TRBV5-4 and TRBJ2-3, with D uncertain. Per the germline V gene, CDR1 is SGHNT and CDR2 is YYREEE (reference sequence). CDR3 size: 14 residues. Trimming left V 3 bases short and J 6 bases short, with 14 bases between. Written as DNA, the CDR3 is TGTGCCAGCAGCTCGGGCCCCCTGGAGGATACGCAGTATTTT. Its protein is CASSSGPLEDTQYF.

The table lists this clonotype with a few counts. J is TRBJ1-3 and V is TRBV7-2; weak D call: TRBD1 (5 bases). The V gene's germline CDR1 is SGHTA and CDR2 FQGNSA. The germline V and J ends were trimmed by 0 bases and 0 bases, with 9 bases remaining between them. The CDR3 loop spans 16 amino acids. The CDR3 DNA is TGTGCCAGCAGCTTAGCCGCAGGGAGCTCTGGAAACACCATATATTTT. Protein product: CASSLAAGSSGNTIYF.

This clonotype was detected ten times or more. The gene calls are TRBV7-2 and TRBJ1-2; a possible D gene is TRBD1 (6 bases). The CDR3 contains 13 residues. The germline V gene has CDR1 SGHTA and CDR2 FQGNSA. The V end lost 5 bases, the J end lost 7 bases, and 14 bases lay between the germline ends. CDR3 bases: TGTGCCAGCAGCCCGGGGCGGGGGGCTGGCTACACCTTC. This codes for CASSPGRGAGYTF. The full variable domain, with the rest looked up from reference TRBV7-2 and TRBJ1-2, is GAGVSQSPSNKVTEKGKDVELRCDPISGHTALYWYRQSLGQGLEFLIYFQGNSAPDKSGLPSDRFSAERTGGSVSTLTIQRTQQEDSAVYLCASSPGRGAGYTFGSGTRLTVV.

The chain has TRBV2 and TRBJ1-5; TRBD1 aligns across 7 bases. V was clipped by 10 bases and J by 4 bases; unmatched bases: 7. Germline CDR1 SNHLY, CDR2 FYNNEI. The length of the CDR3 is 13 residues. CDR3 protein: CAKGQAMNQPQHF. The CDR3 DNA sequence: TGTGCCAAAGGACAGGCCATGAATCAGCCCCAGCATTTT.

This clonotype was seen only a few times. The chain has TRBV4-1 and TRBJ2-1; D tentatively fits TRBD1 or TRBD2 (6 bases each). Per germline, CDR1 MGHRA and CDR2 YSYEKL. Between the trimmed V and J ends, which lost 0 bases and 5 bases, there was a span of 14 bases. The CDR3 consists of 16 residues. The CDR3 nucleotides read TGCGCCAGCAGCCAAGATCCGGGGGCCTACAACAATGAGCAGTTCTTC. Translated: CASSQDPGAYNNEQFF.

V and J are TRBV7-2 and TRBJ2-7; D gene ambiguous. The CDR3 is 14 amino acids. The ends were cut back, 2 bases at V and 3 bases at J, with 11 bases in the middle. Germline V gene data show CDR1 as SGHTA and CDR2 as FQGNSA. Here the CDR3 DNA reads TGTGCCAGCAGCTTATCCCACGCCGGCTACGAGCAGTACTTC. This translates into CASSLSHAGYEQYF.

The V and J genes are TRBV6-5 and TRBJ2-1; no clear D. CDR3 length: 15 amino acids. The V end lost 6 bases, the J end lost 6 bases, and 18 bases lay between the germline ends. Germline V gene sequence: CDR1 MNHEY, CDR2 SVGAGI. Here the CDR3 DNA reads TGTGCCAGCAGCCTGGGCCCCCGCAGCGTCAATGAGCAGTTCTTC. Its protein product is CASSLGPRSVNEQFF.

This clonotype has a handful of counts. The chain links TRBV28 to TRBJ2-7; maybe TRBD2 (6 bases). The V and J ends lost 6 bases and 3 bases respectively, with 15 bases between them. This CDR3 spans 14 amino acids. From germline, CDR1 is MDHEN and CDR2 SYDVKM. This CDR3 is CASRGGGLGYEQYF. CDR3 in DNA: TGTGCCAGCAGGGGAGGTGGATTGGGCTACGAGCAGTACTTC.